The T cell receptor (beta chain) described here comes from a study of shared clonotypes between healthy human individuals. Overall study findings and caveats: Generation probability values for non-shared clonotypes were lower than those for clonotypes shared by all four donors. Few donors limited the genetic and exposure-history diversity represented. Sampling was confined to blood; repertoires within tissues likely differ.

On this clone: Its antigen is unidentified.

The investigators split CD4+ cells into a CD45RA+ naive subset and a CD45RA-negative memory subset. Here immunoSEQ multiplex PCR was the method, and the copy in TCRdb shows in-frame clones only, minus some. Here the sample spans approximately 1,500,000 clones, 95% to 99% being singletons. The specimen sequenced was naive CD4+ T cells sorted from blood. The subset denotes: CD45RA+ positively selected. This clonotype was obtained from a young man in good health.

CDR3: CASREGTDTQYF. The CDR3, as DNA: TGTGCCAGCAGAGAAGGGACGGATACGCAGTATTTT. This rearrangement joins TRBV5-4 to TRBJ2-3, with D perhaps being TRBD1 or TRBD2 (5 bases each). The ends were cut back, 5 bases at V and 6 bases at J, with 10 bases in the middle. This CDR3 region has 12 residues. Germline V gene sequence: CDR1 SGHNT, CDR2 YYREEE (reference sequence).